Here is one T cell receptor beta chain with its context. The sample originates from a study of blood T cell repertoires in COVID-19. Study-wide background: PBMCs, B-cell-depleted T cells, or T cells provided the cDNA or gDNA that made up the material.

Clones were sequenced by immunoSEQ multiplex PCR, and TCRdb holds only the in-frame ones, with some missing. Among about 220,000 clones listed, 65% to 85% were seen once. Trimming removed 0 bases from V and 1 base from J; junction bases left unmatched: 2. Germline CDR1 SEHNR, CDR2 FQNEAQ (reference sequence). The CDR3 is 15 amino acids. Clinical histories supplied by participants themselves formed the basis of cohort assignment. Sequenced material: PBMCs or T cells enriched from blood (not recorded which). The rearrangement uses TRBV7-9 and TRBJ1-1; 7 bases are shared with TRBD1. This TCR derives from a woman aged 60-75 years who had recovered from COVID-19. The CDR3 bases are TGTGCCAGCAGCTTAGCAGCAGGGGGGAACACTGAAGCTTTCTTT. Encoded protein: CASSLAAGGNTEAFF.